The source of this T cell receptor beta chain is a study of blood T cell repertoires in COVID-19. All recovered Cohort 3 donors got two negative PCRs, got clearance, or saw symptom resolution. CDR1 and CDR2 (germline): SEHNR, FQNEAQ (reference sequence). The CDR3 has 11 residues. Trimming stripped 5 bases from V and 8 bases from J, with 9 bases between. Methods used by the authors: Amplification with reference gene primers provided the estimates of nucleated cell counts. Clones were sequenced by immunoSEQ multiplex PCR, and TCRdb holds only the in-frame ones, with some missing. V, J and clone size are those of that table, while D and trimming were read from the DNA. The sample gives approximately 280,000 clones, 85% of which show up once; roughly 2.6% is in the top ten.

This chain connects TRBV7-9 to TRBJ1-1, with D hard to call. The receptor's source is a woman between 45 and 60 years old who had recovered from COVID-19. Sequenced material: PBMCs or T cells enriched from blood (not recorded which). The CDR3 DNA reads as TGTGCCAGCAGCCGCGGGTTGGAAGCTTTCTTT. Its translation: CASSRGLEAFF.